The 24 T cell receptor beta chains in this list originate from one sample, sequenced in a study. TCRdb reanalysed the RT-PCR reads using MiXCR and keeps one entry per CDR3 protein. The sample holds hundreds of thousands of distinct CDR3 sequences, 14% seen once. Sequencing was performed on memory CD4+ T cells from blood. Receptor source: a female donor in good health, serving as a healthy control.

This clonotype was counted a few times. The chain has TRBV28 and TRBJ2-7; 7 bases fit TRBD1. Germline lookup yields CDR1 MDHEN and CDR2 SYDVKM. J was trimmed by 10 bases and V by 4 bases; bases with no gene match: 16. This CDR3 contains 15 residues. The CDR3: CASSSPGTAVLTQYF. As DNA, the CDR3 is TGTGCCAGCAGTTCGCCAGGGACAGCCGTCCTCACTCAGTACTTC.

This rearrangement joins TRBV20-1 to TRBJ2-3, with D unresolved. From germline, CDR1 is DFQATT and CDR2 SNEGSKA (reference sequence). V was clipped by 7 bases and J by 0 bases, with 11 bases between them. The CDR3 has 13 residues. The CDR3 DNA reads as TGCAGTGAGGTGGAACGTAGCACAGATACGCAGTATTTT. This translates into CSEVERSTDTQYF.

About this clonotype itself: A much more abundant neighbour one base away suggests this may be a read error. The V call is TRBV7-7, the J call TRBJ2-5; D unresolved. V lost 1 base to trimming and J lost 6 bases, with 9 bases between them. The CDR3 runs 13 residues. Germline V gene lookup returns CDR1 SSHAT and CDR2 FNYEAQ (reference sequence). CDR3 loop: CASSLEGQKTQYF. The CDR3 nucleotides are TGTGCCAGCAGCTTAGAAGGGCAGAAGACCCAGTACTTC. Using reference TRBV7-7 and TRBJ2-5 for the parts outside the CDR3, the full variable domain is GAGVSQSPRYKVTKRGQDVTLRCDPISSHATLYWYQQALGQGPEFLTYFNYEAQPDKSGLPSDRFSAERPEGSISTLTIQRTEQRDSAMYRCASSLEGQKTQYFGPGTRLLVL.

The gene calls are TRBV7-2 and TRBJ2-3, with D tentatively TRBD1 or TRBD2 (6 bases each). Germline V lookup: CDR1 SGHTA, CDR2 FQGNSA. The CDR3 contains 15 residues. The V and J ends lost 7 bases and 4 bases respectively, with 18 bases between them. The CDR3 reads CASTSGGSWADTQYF. The CDR3 nucleotides are TGTGCCAGCACCTCCGGGGGCTCATGGGCAGATACGCAGTATTTT.

This clonotype was recorded a few times. The chain recombines TRBV18 with TRBJ2-7; a possible D gene is TRBD1 (6 bases). V lost 5 bases and J 4 bases, leaving 9 bases between the germline ends. This CDR3 has 12 amino acids. The germline V gene has CDR1 KGHSH and CDR2 LQKENI. The CDR3 loop is CASSGQRYEQYF. The CDR3 DNA reads as TGTGCCAGCTCAGGACAGCGATACGAGCAGTACTTC.

This chain links TRBV4-1 with TRBJ2-1; tentatively, D is TRBD2 (5 bases). The CDR3 totals 16 residues. In germline, CDR1 is MGHRA, CDR2 YSYEKL. Between the trimmed V and J ends, which lost 0 bases and 15 bases, there was a span of 24 bases. The CDR3 loop is CASSQDGTLGAAKGFF. The CDR3 nucleotides are TGCGCCAGCAGCCAAGATGGAACCTTGGGAGCGGCTAAGGGGTTCTTC.

The rearrangement links TRBV11-2 to TRBJ2-1; D is unresolved. CDR3 length: 12 residues. Germline lookup yields CDR1 SGHAT and CDR2 FQNNGV. Trimming left V 0 bases short and J 10 bases short, with 7 bases between. In DNA form, the CDR3 reads TGTGCCAGCAGCTTAGATAGGTTCGAGCAGTTCTTC. The encoded protein is CASSLDRFEQFF.

In this sample, this clonotype turned up many times. The J gene is TRBJ1-1, the V gene TRBV6-6, with D hard to call. V dropped 5 bases and J dropped 4 bases, with 11 bases sitting between them. Germline-derived CDR1 and CDR2 are MNHNY and SVGAGI (reference sequence). The CDR3 is 13 residues long. The CDR3 here is CASSPSRSTEAFF. As DNA, the CDR3 is TGTGCCAGCAGTCCGTCGCGGAGCACTGAAGCTTTCTTT.

In its sample, this clonotype was seen a few times. This rearrangement joins TRBV28 to TRBJ2-7, with D perhaps matching TRBD1 or TRBD2 (6 bases each). V was pared by 6 bases and J by 3 bases, with 18 bases between. The CDR3 consists of 15 residues. The germline V gene encodes CDR1 MDHEN and CDR2 SYDVKM. CDR3 DNA sequence: TGTGCCAGCAGCACTCGGTGGGGGGCTTTCTACGAGCAGTACTTC. Translating gives CASSTRWGAFYEQYF.

The chain joins TRBV18 to TRBJ2-7, with a weak D call TRBD1 (6 bases). This CDR3 spans 14 amino acids. Germline V gene data show CDR1 as KGHSH and CDR2 as LQKENI. Trimming left V 3 bases short and J 4 bases short, with 13 bases between. In nucleotides, the CDR3 is TGTGCCAGCTCACCGTGGTCAGGGGAATACGAGCAGTACTTC. Translated: CASSPWSGEYEQYF.

This clonotype turned up a few times. The chain uses TRBV5-1 and TRBJ2-2; TRBD2 is a possible D gene (5 bases). V lost 7 bases and J lost 2, with 18 bases in between. From germline, CDR1 is SGHRS and CDR2 YFSETQ. The CDR3 is made up of 16 amino acids. The CDR3 DNA is TGCGCCAGCGGACTCTGGACGGAACTAAACACCGGGGAGCTGTTTTTT. Protein sequence: CASGLWTELNTGELFF.

This clonotype occurred a few times. This chain uses TRBV6-2 or TRBV6-3 with TRBJ1-2; D remains unclear. V was shortened by 8 bases and J by 0 bases, with 13 bases between the two germline ends. This CDR3 is built from 14 residues. Per germline, CDR1 MNHEY and CDR2 SVGEGT. CDR3 in amino acids: CASRRDPSNYGYTF. As DNA, the CDR3 is TGTGCCAGCCGGAGAGACCCCTCTAACTATGGCTACACCTTC.

This clonotype was observed many times. The gene calls are TRBV5-1 and TRBJ1-1; 8 bases are a match to TRBD1. The trim removed 3 bases at V and 4 bases at J, leaving 5 bases unmatched. Germline CDR1 and CDR2: SGHRS and YFSETQ. The CDR3 has 14 amino acids. The CDR3 here is CASSSQGDGTEAFF. DNA for the CDR3: TGCGCCAGCAGCTCACAGGGGGATGGCACTGAAGCTTTCTTT. Full variable domain (outside the CDR3, taken from reference TRBV5-1 and TRBJ1-1): KAGVTQTPRYLIKTRGQQVTLSCSPISGHRSVSWYQQTPGQGLQFLFEYFSETQRNKGNFPGRFSGRQFSNSRSEMNVSTLELGDSALYLCASSSQGDGTEAFFGQGTRLTVV.

On this clonotype: A much larger clone sits a single nucleotide away, making a read error possible. The CDR3 spells CASSRGLARDTQYF. The CDR3 bases are TGTGCCAGCAGCCGGGGACTAGCGAGAGATACGCAGTATTTT. The V gene is TRBV6-5, the J gene TRBJ2-3; TRBD2 aligns across 10 bases. This CDR3 has 14 amino acids. Trimming removed 6 bases from V and 5 bases from J; junction bases left unmatched: 5. CDR1 MNHEY and CDR2 SVGAGI come from the germline V gene.

This clonotype was counted between two and nine times. Written as DNA, the CDR3 is TGCGCCAGCAGCCCCGGACAGGTCGGGGGGGATACGCAGTATTTT. It yields the protein CASSPGQVGGDTQYF. J is TRBJ2-3 and V is TRBV5-1; tentatively, D is TRBD1 or TRBD2 (7 bases each). The germline V and J ends were trimmed by 4 bases and 6 bases, with 18 bases remaining between them. Germline assignment: CDR1 SGHRS and CDR2 YFSETQ. This CDR3 region has 15 residues. The variable domain in full, completed from reference TRBV5-1 and TRBJ2-3, reads KAGVTQTPRYLIKTRGQQVTLSCSPISGHRSVSWYQQTPGQGLQFLFEYFSETQRNKGNFPGRFSGRQFSNSRSEMNVSTLELGDSALYLCASSPGQVGGDTQYFGPGTRLTVL.

This clonotype was observed at least ten times. The chain links TRBV3-1 to TRBJ2-5; the D gene is possibly TRBD2 (5 bases). V was pared by 4 bases and J by 4 bases, with 10 bases between. Per the germline V gene, CDR1 is LGHDT and CDR2 is YNNKEL (reference sequence). CDR3 size: 13 residues. Here the CDR3 reads CASSPGNGETQYF. Here the CDR3 DNA reads TGTGCCAGCAGCCCCGGGAACGGAGAGACCCAGTACTTC.

This clonotype was counted many times. The chain has TRBV6-5 and TRBJ2-1; D remains ambiguous. The CDR3 contains 15 residues. Per germline, CDR1 MNHEY and CDR2 SVGAGI. The V gene lost 6 bases and the J gene lost 2 bases, with 14 bases spanning the gap. The CDR3 DNA is TGTGCCAGCAGCCGCGTTCGTGGGCCCTACAATGAGCAGTTCTTC. Protein product: CASSRVRGPYNEQFF.

This clonotype was seen many times. The chain has TRBV20-1 and TRBJ1-3, with D uncertain. V lost 1 base, J lost 0 bases, and 7 bases lay in between. Germline values: CDR1 DFQATT, CDR2 SNEGSKA (reference sequence). This CDR3 spans 14 amino acids. As DNA, the CDR3 is TGCAGTGCTAGAGGGCAGGTCTCTGGAAACACCATATATTTT. It translates to CSARGQVSGNTIYF.

This clonotype has just a few counts. V gene TRBV9 combines with J gene TRBJ1-5; D is ambiguous. V lost 2 bases and J 5 bases, leaving 8 bases between the germline ends. CDR1 SGDLS and CDR2 YYNGEE come from the germline V gene. The CDR3 length is 13 residues. The CDR3 nucleotides read TGTGCCAGCAGCGTCTCCCTCGATCAGCCCCAGCATTTT. This encodes CASSVSLDQPQHF.

This clonotype has more than one count but fewer than ten. This sequence joins TRBV15 and TRBJ2-3; 9 bases line up with TRBD2. V lost 0 bases, J lost 5 bases, and 15 bases stayed unmatched. The germline CDR1 and CDR2 sequences are LNHNV and YYDKDF (reference sequence). CDR3 length: 19 residues. The CDR3 DNA reads TGTGCCACCAGCAGAGATAGCGGGAGATATGGCTTCGGTGGAGATACGCAGTATTTT. This codes for CATSRDSGRYGFGGDTQYF.

CDR3 protein: CSANGGRADGETQYF. The CDR3 nucleotides are TGCAGTGCCAACGGGGGGAGGGCAGATGGCGAGACCCAGTACTTC. The V and J genes are TRBV20-1 and TRBJ2-5; TRBD2 matches 7 bases. CDR3 size: 15 residues. The ends lost 6 bases at V and 5 bases at J; junction bases unmatched: 15. Germline loops: CDR1 DFQATT, CDR2 SNEGSKA (reference sequence).

This chain links TRBV20-1 with TRBJ2-1; tentative D call: TRBD2 (6 bases). The germline V gene has CDR1 DFQATT and CDR2 SNEGSKA (reference sequence). There are 15 residues in the CDR3. Trimming left V 5 bases short and J 9 bases short, with 23 bases between. The CDR3 spells CSAPSGDFLLSEQFF. For the CDR3, the DNA is TGCAGTGCTCCATCGGGGGATTTTCTTTTGAGTGAGCAGTTCTTC.

This clonotype was recorded at least ten times. The CDR3 loop is CSARGGSNYGYTF. In DNA form, the CDR3 reads TGCAGTGCTAGGGGGGGTTCTAACTATGGCTACACCTTC. The chain carries TRBV20-1 and TRBJ1-2; a possible D gene is TRBD1 (5 bases). Germline V gives CDR1 DFQATT, CDR2 SNEGSKA (reference sequence). The CDR3 has 13 residues. Deletions cut 3 bases from V and 0 bases from J, with 8 bases between.

This clonotype has just a few counts. This rearrangement joins TRBV20-1 to TRBJ2-3; tentative D call: TRBD2 (6 bases). This CDR3 has 14 residues. Trimming pared 1 base from V and 1 base from J, leaving 9 bases between. The germline gives CDR1 DFQATT, CDR2 SNEGSKA (reference sequence). The CDR3 region is CSARVSSGTDTQYF. The CDR3 DNA follows: TGCAGTGCTAGAGTTTCTAGCGGCACAGATACGCAGTATTTT.